This TCR beta chain originates from a study of blood T cell repertoires in COVID-19. Study information: The United States, Italy and Spain were the sources of the acute and convalescent COVID-19 samples.

After removal of 2 bases from V and 6 bases from J, the junction contained 2 bases not matched to a gene. This CDR3 contains 15 residues. Germline V gene lookup returns CDR1 KGHSH and CDR2 LQKENI. In the study's own analysis: Counts of nucleated cells, estimated from reference gene primer amplification, were obtained. Libraries were prepared by immunoSEQ multiplex PCR; TCRdb keeps only in-frame clonotypes and omits some of them. For V, J and clone size, that table is used; D and trimming come from the DNA. This sample yields 45,000 to 65,000 clones, of which nearly 90% are seen a single time; more than 7% belongs to the top ten.

The sequence derives from an older man with active or convalescent COVID-19. The chain joins TRBV18 to TRBJ1-6, with TRBD1 identical over 9 bases. The sequenced sample was peripheral blood. CDR3 DNA sequence: TGTGCCAGCTCACCAAGGACAGGGGTTAATTCACCCCTCCACTTT. This codes for CASSPRTGVNSPLHF.